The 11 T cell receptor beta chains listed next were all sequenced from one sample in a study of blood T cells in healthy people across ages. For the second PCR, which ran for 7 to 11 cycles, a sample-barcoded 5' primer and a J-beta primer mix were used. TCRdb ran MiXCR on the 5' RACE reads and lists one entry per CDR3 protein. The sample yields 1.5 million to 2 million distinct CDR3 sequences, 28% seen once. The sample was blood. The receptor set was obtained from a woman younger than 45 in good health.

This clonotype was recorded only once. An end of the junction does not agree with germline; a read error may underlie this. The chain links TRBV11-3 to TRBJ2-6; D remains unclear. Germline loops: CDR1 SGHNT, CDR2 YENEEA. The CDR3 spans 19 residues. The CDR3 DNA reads TGTACCAGCAGCTTAGGGAATATTACAACTCATTCTGGGGCCAACGTCCTGACTTTC. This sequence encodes CTSSLGNITTHSGANVLTF. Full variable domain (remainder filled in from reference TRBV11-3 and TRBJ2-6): EAGVVQSPRYKIIEKKQPVAFWCNPISGHNTLYWYLQNLGQGPELLIRYENEEAVDDSQLPKDRFSAERLKGVDSTLKIQPAELGDSAVYLCTSSLGNITTHSGANVLTFGAGSRLTVL.

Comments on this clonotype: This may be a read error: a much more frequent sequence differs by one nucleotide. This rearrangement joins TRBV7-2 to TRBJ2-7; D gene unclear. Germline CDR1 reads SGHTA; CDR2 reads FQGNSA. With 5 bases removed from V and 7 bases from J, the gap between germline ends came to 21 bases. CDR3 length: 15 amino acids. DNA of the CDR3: TGTGCCAGCAGCCCCGGTGATAGGTCCTATAGGGAGCAGTACTTC. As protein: CASSPGDRSYREQYF. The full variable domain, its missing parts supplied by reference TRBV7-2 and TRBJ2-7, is GAGVSQSPSNKVTEKGKDVELRCDPISGHTALYWYRQSLGQGLEFLIYFQGNSAPDKSGLPSDRFSAERTGGSVSTLTIQRTQQEDSAVYLCASSPGDRSYREQYFGPGTRLTVT.

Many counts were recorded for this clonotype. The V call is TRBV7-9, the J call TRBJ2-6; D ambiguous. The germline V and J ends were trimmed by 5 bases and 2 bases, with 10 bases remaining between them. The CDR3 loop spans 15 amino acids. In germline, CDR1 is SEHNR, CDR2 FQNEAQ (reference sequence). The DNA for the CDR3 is TGTGCCAGCAGCGTAGAAGTGACTGGGGCCAACGTCCTGACTTTC. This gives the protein CASSVEVTGANVLTF.

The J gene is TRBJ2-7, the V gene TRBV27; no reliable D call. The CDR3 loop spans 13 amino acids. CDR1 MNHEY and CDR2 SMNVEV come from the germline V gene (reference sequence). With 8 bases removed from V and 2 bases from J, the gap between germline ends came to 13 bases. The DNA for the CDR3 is TGTGCCAGCGGATTAAAGGCGGCCTACGAGCAGTACTTC. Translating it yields CASGLKAAYEQYF.

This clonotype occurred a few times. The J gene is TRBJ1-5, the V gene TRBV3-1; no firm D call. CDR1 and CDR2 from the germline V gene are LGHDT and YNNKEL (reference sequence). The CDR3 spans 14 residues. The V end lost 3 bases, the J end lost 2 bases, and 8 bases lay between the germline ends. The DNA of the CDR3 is TGTGCCAGCAGCCAGGGTATCGGCAATCAGCCCCAGCATTTT. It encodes CASSQGIGNQPQHF.

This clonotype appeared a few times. CDR3 sequence: CARVALKQETQYF. The CDR3 DNA reads TGTGCCAGGGTAGCGTTGAAACAAGAGACCCAGTACTTC. This chain links TRBV19 with TRBJ2-5; possible D gene TRBD2, 5 bases. This CDR3 spans 13 amino acids. Germline CDR1 reads LNHDA; CDR2 reads SQIVND (reference sequence). The V gene lost 9 bases and the J gene lost 2 bases, with 13 bases spanning the gap.

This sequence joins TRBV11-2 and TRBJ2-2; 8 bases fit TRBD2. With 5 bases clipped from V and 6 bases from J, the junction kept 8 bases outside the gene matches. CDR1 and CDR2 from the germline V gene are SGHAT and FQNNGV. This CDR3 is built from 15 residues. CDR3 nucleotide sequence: TGTGCCAGCAGCCCCCGGGGTAGCGGGGCCGGGGAGCTGTTTTTT. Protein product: CASSPRGSGAGELFF. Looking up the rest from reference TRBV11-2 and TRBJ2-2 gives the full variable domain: EAGVAQSPRYKIIEKRQSVAFWCNPISGHATLYWYQQILGQGPKLLIQFQNNGVVDDSQLPKDRFSAERLKGVDSTLKIQPAKLEDSAVYLCASSPRGSGAGELFFGEGSRLTVL.

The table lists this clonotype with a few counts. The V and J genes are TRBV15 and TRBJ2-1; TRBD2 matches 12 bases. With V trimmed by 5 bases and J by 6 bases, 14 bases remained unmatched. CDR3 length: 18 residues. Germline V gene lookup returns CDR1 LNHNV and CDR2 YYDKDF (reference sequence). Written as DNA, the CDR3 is TGTGCCACCAGCCCCATGCTCGCCACTAGCGGGAGGTTCAATGAGCAGTTCTTC. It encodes CATSPMLATSGRFNEQFF.

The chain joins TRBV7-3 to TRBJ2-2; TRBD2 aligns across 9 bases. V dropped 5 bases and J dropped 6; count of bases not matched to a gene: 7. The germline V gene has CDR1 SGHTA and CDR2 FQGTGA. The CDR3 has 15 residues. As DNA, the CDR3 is TGTGCCAGCAGCCCGCGGGGGGGCAGGGCCGGGGAGCTGTTTTTT. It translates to CASSPRGGRAGELFF.

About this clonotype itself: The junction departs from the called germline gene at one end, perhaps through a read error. This chain's CDR3 is CASILVGSAEETQYF. In nucleotides, the CDR3 is TGCGCCAGCATCTTGGTTGGGTCGGCGGAGGAGACCCAGTACTTC. The genes are TRBV5-1 and TRBJ2-5; D is unclear. Germline CDR1 and CDR2: SGHRS and YFSETQ. This CDR3 has 15 residues.

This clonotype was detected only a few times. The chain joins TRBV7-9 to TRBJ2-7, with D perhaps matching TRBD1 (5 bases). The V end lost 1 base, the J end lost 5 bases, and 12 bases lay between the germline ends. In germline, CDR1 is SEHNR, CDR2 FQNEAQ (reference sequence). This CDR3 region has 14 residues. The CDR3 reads CASSLGQGNDEQYF. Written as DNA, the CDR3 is TGTGCCAGCAGCTTAGGCCAGGGAAACGACGAGCAGTACTTC.